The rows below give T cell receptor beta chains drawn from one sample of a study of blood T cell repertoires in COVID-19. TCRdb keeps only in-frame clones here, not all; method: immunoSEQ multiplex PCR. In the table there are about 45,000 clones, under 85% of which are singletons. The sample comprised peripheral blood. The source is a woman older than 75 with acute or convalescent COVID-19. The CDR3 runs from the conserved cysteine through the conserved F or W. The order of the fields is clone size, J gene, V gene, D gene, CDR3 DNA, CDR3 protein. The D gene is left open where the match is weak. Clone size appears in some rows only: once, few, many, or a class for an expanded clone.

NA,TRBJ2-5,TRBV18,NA,TGTGCCAGCTCACCAGACCGCGCGGCGGGGATCGAGACCCAGTACTTC,CASSPDRAAGIETQYF
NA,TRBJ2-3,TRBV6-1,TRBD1,TGTGCCAGCAGTGAAGGCAGGGGGCCCACAGATACGCAGTATTTT,CASSEGRGPTDTQYF
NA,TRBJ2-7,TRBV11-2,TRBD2,TGTGCCAGCAGCTTTCTAGCGGGATCCCAACCCCAGTACTTC,CASSFLAGSQPQYF
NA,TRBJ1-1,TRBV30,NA,TGTGCCTGGAGTGTAGACAGCTCAAACACTGAAGCTTTCTTT,CAWSVDSSNTEAFF
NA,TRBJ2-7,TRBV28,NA,TGTGCCAGCAGGAAACCCGGGGACACACCCTACGAGCAGTACTTC,CASRKPGDTPYEQYF
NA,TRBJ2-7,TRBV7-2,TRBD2,TGTGCCAGCAGCTTAGGGGCTAGCGGGACCTCCTACGAGCAGTACTTC,CASSLGASGTSYEQYF
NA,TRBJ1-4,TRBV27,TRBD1,TGTGCCAGCCGGGACAGGGCAGTATCAACTAATGAAAAACTGTTTTTT,CASRDRAVSTNEKLFF
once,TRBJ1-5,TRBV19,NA,TGTGCCAGTAAGCCCGCCCAACAGGTCAATCAGCCCCAGCATTTT,CASKPAQQVNQPQHF
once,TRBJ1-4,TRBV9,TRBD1,TGTGCCAGCAGCGTAGATAGGTCCCAGGGGGCTGGAAAACTGTTTTTT,CASSVDRSQGAGKLFF
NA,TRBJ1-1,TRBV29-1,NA,TGCAGCGTGAGACAGACCACTGAAGCTTTCTTT,CSVRQTTEAFF
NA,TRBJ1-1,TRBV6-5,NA,TGTCGCAGCAATTGGCCGGGGGCTGAAGCTTTCTTT,CRSNWPGAEAFF
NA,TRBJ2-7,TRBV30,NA,TGTGCCTGGAGCGGAAACAGGGTATACGAGCAGTACTTC,CAWSGNRVYEQYF
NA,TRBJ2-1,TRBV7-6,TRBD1,TGTGCCAGCAGCTTAGCGGGGACAGGGTTCGGGGTCTACAATGAGCAGTTCTTC,CASSLAGTGFGVYNEQFF
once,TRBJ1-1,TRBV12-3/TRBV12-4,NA,TGTGCCAGCGGATCGGGACTAGGTGAAGCCTTCTTT,CASGSGLGEAFF
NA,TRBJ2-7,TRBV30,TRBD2,TGTGCCTGGAGTGTGTTACTAGCGGGAGGTTACGAGCAGTACTTC,CAWSVLLAGGYEQYF
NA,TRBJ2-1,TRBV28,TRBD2,TGTGCCATCGCAACTAGCGGGCTGGATGAGCAGTTCTTC,CAIATSGLDEQFF
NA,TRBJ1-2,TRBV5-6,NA,TGTGCCAGCAGCTCGGGAGCTAACTATGGCTACACCTTC,CASSSGANYGYTF
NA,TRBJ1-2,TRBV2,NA,TGTGCCAGCAGTCGCGCGGGCCTAGCTAACTATGGCTACACCTTC,CASSRAGLANYGYTF
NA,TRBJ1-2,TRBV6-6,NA,TGTGCCAGCAGTTACACATCTAACTATGGCTACACCTTC,CASSYTSNYGYTF
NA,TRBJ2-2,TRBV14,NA,TGTGCCAGCAGCCGGGCAGGGACTAACACCGGGGAGCTGTTTTTT,CASSRAGTNTGELFF
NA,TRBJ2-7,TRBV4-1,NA,TGCGCCAGCAGCCAAGGGACAGTCTACGAGCAGTACTTC,CASSQGTVYEQYF
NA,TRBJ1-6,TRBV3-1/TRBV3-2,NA,TGTGCCAGCACGGGGAATAGGAATTCACCCCTCCACTTT,CASTGNRNSPLHF
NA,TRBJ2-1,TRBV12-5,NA,TGTGCTAGTGGTTTGGAGACTCTAAATGAGCAGTTCTTC,CASGLETLNEQFF
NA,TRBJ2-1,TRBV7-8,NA,TGTGCCAGCAGCTTAGCGGACTGGATGTACAATGAGCAGTTCTTC,CASSLADWMYNEQFF
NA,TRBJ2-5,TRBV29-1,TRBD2,TGCAGCGCACTAGCGGGAGGGGCAATAGAGACCCAGTACTTC,CSALAGGAIETQYF
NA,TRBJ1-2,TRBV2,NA,TGTGCCAGCAGCTTTTCGACAGGACTTGGTGGCTACACCTTC,CASSFSTGLGGYTF
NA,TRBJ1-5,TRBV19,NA,TGTGCCAGTAGTTTCGGACATGATAGCAATCAGCCCCAGCATTTT,CASSFGHDSNQPQHF
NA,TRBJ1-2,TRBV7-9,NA,TGTGCCAGCAGTCTCCGGGGGACGGCTAACTATGGCTACACCTTC,CASSLRGTANYGYTF
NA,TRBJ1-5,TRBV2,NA,TGTGCCAGCAGTCTCAACAGGGATCAGCCCCAGCATTTT,CASSLNRDQPQHF
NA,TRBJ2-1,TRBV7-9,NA,TGTGCCAGCAGTTACAACTCCTACAATGAGCAGTTCTTC,CASSYNSYNEQFF
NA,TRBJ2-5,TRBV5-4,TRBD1,TGTGCCAGCAGCGTACCACAGACAGGGTTACGGGAGACCCAGTACTTC,CASSVPQTGLRETQYF
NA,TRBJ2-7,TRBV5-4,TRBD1,TGTGCCAGCAGTCCAGACAGGGACCGCGGGCAGTACTTC,CASSPDRDRGQYF
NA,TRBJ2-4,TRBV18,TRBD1,TGTGCCAGCTCACCCCCGGGACAGCAAGCCAAAAACATTCAGTACTTC,CASSPPGQQAKNIQYF
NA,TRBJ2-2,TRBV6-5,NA,TGTGCCAGCAGTCGGGGGAACACCGGGGAGCTGTTTTTT,CASSRGNTGELFF
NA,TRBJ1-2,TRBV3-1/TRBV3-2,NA,TGTGCCAGCAGCCGAGGGGGGGGATTTGTGTATGGCTACACCTTC,CASSRGGGFVYGYTF
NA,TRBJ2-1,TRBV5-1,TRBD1,TGCGCCAGCAGCCCGGACAGGGAATACAATGAGCAGTTCTTC,CASSPDREYNEQFF
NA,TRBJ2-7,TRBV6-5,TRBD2,TGTGCCAGCAGGGGAGGGCCCATCTACGAGCAGTACTTC,CASRGGPIYEQYF
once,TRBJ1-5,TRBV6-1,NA,TGTGCCAGCAGTGAATGGGGCAGGCTCAATCAGCCCCAGCATTTT,CASSEWGRLNQPQHF
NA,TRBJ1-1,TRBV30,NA,TGTGCCTGGAGTCAGGACTCAGACACTGAAGCTTTCTTT,CAWSQDSDTEAFF
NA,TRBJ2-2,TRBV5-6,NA,TGTGCCAGCAGCTTTGCAGGCCCCGGGGAGCTGTTTTTT,CASSFAGPGELFF
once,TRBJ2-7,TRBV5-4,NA,TGTGCCAGCAGCTGGGGCTCTACGGGCCCCTACGAGCAGTACTTC,CASSWGSTGPYEQYF
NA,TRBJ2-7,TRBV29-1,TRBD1,TGCAGCGTCAACAGGGGAAACGGCTACGAGCAGTACTTC,CSVNRGNGYEQYF
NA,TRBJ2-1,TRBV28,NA,TGTGCCAGCAGTTTGTTCGGGGGAGTAGAGTTCTTC,CASSLFGGVEFF
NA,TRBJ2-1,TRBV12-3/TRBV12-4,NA,TGTGCCAGCAGTCTAGACTCCCGTAATGAGCAGTTCTTC,CASSLDSRNEQFF